This entry features one TCR beta chain sequence. The antigen is unknown. TCRdb re-called the 5' RACE reads and gives one entry per CDR3 protein, without DNA. The sample table sets out about 170,000 distinct CDR3 sequences. The entry originates in a study of T cells expressing NK-cell markers. Study-wide background: Among the eight sequenced donors, seven tested HCMV-seropositive and one tested seronegative. Notes on the study in general: Evidence did not settle whether expanded NKG2C+ T cell clones targeted HCMV.

Per the germline V gene, CDR1 is SGHRS and CDR2 is YFSETQ. The length of the CDR3 is 13 residues. The chain joins TRBV5-1 to TRBJ2-7; TCRdb names TRBD1, which stays unverified in the absence of DNA. This sequence was found in a man aged 18-75 years in good health. The source material was blood T cells: a sorted CD56 or NKG2C T cell subset, CD4+ or CD8+ T cells, or bulk PBMC T cells (not recorded which). CDR3 residues: CASSRDTTYEQYF.